This T cell receptor beta chain emerged from a study of cytomegalovirus exposure and HLA in healthy donors. The repertoire was sequenced with immunoSEQ multiplex PCR; TCRdb's copy has only in-frame clones and lacks some. The sample has approximately 100,000 clones; about 88% are singletons. Germline lookup yields CDR1 SGDLS and CDR2 YYNGEE. The V and J ends lost 4 bases and 7 bases, in that order; junction bases with no gene match: 10. The CDR3 loop spans 16 amino acids. A note on this clone: Its antigen is as yet unknown.

Study outcomes and limitations: Reported performance of the classifier showed diagnosis of cytomegalovirus status with high specificity and sensitivity. Rarity held for most TCR sequences, but there were some public TCRs that occurred in many donors. The study labeled approximately 150 TCR beta chains cytomegalovirus-associated. In vitro data verified a few CMV-associated chains as specific for CMV antigens.

This TCR came from a young man in good health and CMV-seropositive. The sample was PBMCs. V and J are TRBV9 and TRBJ2-1, with TRBD2 matching 11 bases. The CDR3 loop is CASSILAGGLLNEQFF. CDR3 DNA sequence: TGTGCCAGCAGCATCTTAGCGGGAGGGCTACTTAATGAGCAGTTCTTC.